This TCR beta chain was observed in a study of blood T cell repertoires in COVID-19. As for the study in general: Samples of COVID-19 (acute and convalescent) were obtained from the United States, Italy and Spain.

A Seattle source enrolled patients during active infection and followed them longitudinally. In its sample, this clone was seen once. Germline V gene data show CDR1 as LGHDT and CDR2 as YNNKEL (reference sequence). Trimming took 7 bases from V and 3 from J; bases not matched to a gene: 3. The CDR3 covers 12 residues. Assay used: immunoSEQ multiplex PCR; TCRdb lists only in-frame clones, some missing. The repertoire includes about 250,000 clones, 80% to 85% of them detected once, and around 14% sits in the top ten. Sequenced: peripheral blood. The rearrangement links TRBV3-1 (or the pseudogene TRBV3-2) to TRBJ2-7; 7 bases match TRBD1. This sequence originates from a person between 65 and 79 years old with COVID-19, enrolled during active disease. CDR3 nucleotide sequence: TGTGCCAGCAACGGGGACAGCTACGAGCAGTACTTC. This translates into CASNGDSYEQYF.